This T cell receptor (beta chain) stems from a study of CD8 T cells in Susac syndrome. cDNA came from roughly 0.53 to 1 ug RNA primed by random hexamers. Each CDR3 protein is one row after TCRdb ran MiXCR on the immunoSEQ multiplex PCR reads. Of over 150,000 distinct CDR3 sequences listed, 90% to 95% are singletons. The ends lost 3 bases at V and 6 bases at J; junction bases unmatched: 6. The germline V gene encodes CDR1 LNHDA and CDR2 SQIVND (reference sequence). There are 15 residues in the CDR3. The chain employs TRBV19 and TRBJ2-7; TRBD1 agrees at 12 bases. The sequenced sample consisted of CD4+ T cells from PBMCs. This clonotype was obtained from a human donor with multiple sclerosis. CDR3 region: CASSMGQGAQGEQYF. CDR3 nucleotide sequence: TGTGCCAGTAGTATGGGACAGGGGGCGCAGGGCGAGCAGTACTTC.